The rows below give T cell receptor beta chains drawn from one sample of a study of blood T cell repertoires in COVID-19. Assay used: immunoSEQ multiplex PCR; TCRdb lists only in-frame clones, some missing. This sample has a few hundred thousand clones, with about 81% found just once. What was sequenced was peripheral blood. These receptors all stem from an elderly woman with COVID-19, enrolled during active disease. The CDR3 runs from the conserved cysteine through the conserved F or W. A D gene is named only where the DNA matches it firmly. Only part of the rows carry a size: once, few, many, or a class if the clone is expanded.

clone size	V gene	D gene	J gene	CDR3 protein	CDR3 DNA
.	TRBV29-1	TRBD2	TRBJ2-3	CSGTRGTDTQYF	TGCAGCGGGACTAGGGGAACAGATACGCAGTATTTT
.	TRBV4-1	TRBD1	TRBJ2-7	CASSQGGDDRAFQYF	TGCGCCAGCAGCCAAGGGGGCGATGACAGGGCCTTCCAGTACTTC
.	TRBV7-7	.	TRBJ1-3	CASGPGSGNTIYF	TGTGCTAGCGGACCAGGGTCGGGAAACACCATATATTTT
.	TRBV28	.	TRBJ1-2	CASSESDLGAESDYGYTF	TGTGCCAGCAGCGAATCTGACTTGGGGGCCGAGTCTGACTATGGCTACACCTTC
.	TRBV6-2/TRBV6-3	TRBD1	TRBJ1-2	CASSGRGQGHYGYTF	TGTGCCAGCAGTGGGCGAGGACAGGGGCACTATGGCTACACCTTC
.	TRBV3-1/TRBV3-2	.	TRBJ2-2	CASSQSRELFF	TGTGCCAGCAGCCAGTCTCGGGAGCTGTTTTTT
.	TRBV6-5	TRBD1	TRBJ1-2	CASSYRGPEGYTF	TGTGCCAGCAGTTACAGGGGGCCGGAGGGCTACACCTTC
.	TRBV5-5	.	TRBJ2-7	CASSPLWTAPLYEQYF	TGTGCCAGCAGCCCGTTATGGACAGCACCCCTCTACGAGCAGTACTTC
once	TRBV5-1	.	TRBJ1-4	CASSPMAATNEKLFF	TGCGCCAGCAGTCCAATGGCCGCAACTAATGAAAAACTGTTTTTT
.	TRBV7-2	.	TRBJ2-5	CASSNQQGRQETQYF	TGTGCCAGCAGCAACCAACAGGGTCGGCAAGAGACCCAGTACTTC
.	TRBV2	.	TRBJ1-3	CASSISLSGNTIYF	TGTGCCAGCAGTATCTCACTATCTGGAAACACCATATATTTT
.	TRBV7-8	.	TRBJ1-1	CASSLGGGSEAFF	TGTGCCAGCAGCTTAGGGGGGGGTTCTGAAGCTTTCTTT
.	TRBV5-6	.	TRBJ2-1	CASSLGAGSLGNEQFF	TGTGCCAGCAGCTTGGGCGCGGGGAGTTTAGGCAATGAGCAGTTCTTC
.	TRBV3-1/TRBV3-2	.	TRBJ1-2	CASLNRFYGYTF	TGTGCCAGCTTAAACAGATTCTATGGCTACACCTTC
.	TRBV3-1/TRBV3-2	TRBD2	TRBJ2-7	CASSQSGRGGGSYEQYF	TGTGCCAGCAGCCAGAGTGGGCGGGGGGGCGGTTCTTACGAGCAGTACTTC
.	TRBV7-2	TRBD2	TRBJ2-1	CASSLSSWGLVKNEQFF	TGTGCCAGCAGCTTATCCTCGTGGGGACTAGTGAAAAATGAGCAGTTCTTC
few	TRBV18	TRBD1	TRBJ1-2	CASSPLGTGLGINYGYTF	TGTGCCAGCTCACCACTTGGGACAGGGTTGGGAATTAACTATGGCTACACCTTC
.	TRBV7-3	.	TRBJ1-1	CASSLSINTEAFF	TGTGCCAGCAGCTTATCAATTAACACTGAAGCTTTCTTT
.	TRBV6-5	.	TRBJ1-6	CASRPLRVLSSPLHF	TGTGCCAGCAGGCCTCTGCGAGTGTTAAGCTCACCCCTCCACTTT
few	TRBV7-2	.	TRBJ1-4	CASSRTAANEKLFF	TGTGCCAGCAGCCGGACAGCTGCTAATGAAAAACTGTTTTTT
.	TRBV7-2	.	TRBJ1-1	CASSPSWGGTEAFF	TGTGCCAGCAGCCCTTCGTGGGGGGGCACTGAAGCTTTCTTT
.	TRBV28	TRBD1	TRBJ1-5	CASWTGNQPQHF	TGTGCCAGCTGGACAGGGAATCAGCCCCAGCATTTT
.	TRBV7-2	TRBD1	TRBJ1-6	CASSLDRGNSPLHF	TGTGCCAGCAGCTTGGACAGGGGTAATTCACCCCTCCACTTT
.	TRBV5-6	.	TRBJ2-2	CASSLLDSERYGELFF	TGTGCCAGCAGCTTACTAGACTCTGAGCGGTATGGGGAGCTGTTTTTT
.	TRBV4-1	TRBD2	TRBJ2-7	CASSLVLAGGSGVTSGQYF	TGCGCCAGCAGCCTCGTTCTAGCGGGGGGTAGCGGGGTCACGTCGGGGCAGTACTTC
.	TRBV7-2	.	TRBJ1-5	CASSPQGQPQHF	TGTGCCAGCAGCCCACAGGGTCAGCCCCAGCATTTT
.	TRBV9	TRBD1	TRBJ1-2	CASSVGTGGYGYTF	TGTGCCAGCAGCGTAGGAACAGGGGGCTATGGCTACACCTTC
.	TRBV7-3	.	TRBJ1-1	CASSLTPRHPGELKRAGTEAFF	TGTGCCAGCAGCTTAACCCCCCGTCACCCCGGGGAACTGAAGCGGGCCGGGACTGAAGCTTTCTTT
.	TRBV28	TRBD2	TRBJ2-5	CASSFSSAGGYQETQYF	TGTGCCAGCAGTTTCTCCTCCGCGGGAGGGTACCAAGAGACCCAGTACTTC
.	TRBV11-2	TRBD1	TRBJ1-4	CATSTGGATNEKLFF	TGTGCCACTTCAACAGGGGGCGCAACTAATGAAAAACTGTTTTTT
.	TRBV2	.	TRBJ1-6	CASTRQSYSPLHF	TGTGCCAGCACTAGACAGTCCTATTCACCCCTCCACTTT
few	TRBV18	TRBD1	TRBJ1-5	CASSPAGGGEPQHF	TGTGCCAGCTCACCTGCAGGGGGAGGAGAGCCCCAGCATTTT
.	TRBV7-3	TRBD2	TRBJ2-3	CASSFRAGVTDTQYF	TGTGCCAGCAGCTTCCGAGCGGGAGTCACAGATACGCAGTATTTT
.	TRBV28	.	TRBJ1-2	CASIPAGGNYGYTF	TGTGCCAGCATCCCGGCCGGGGGAAACTATGGCTACACCTTC
.	TRBV6-5	TRBD1	TRBJ2-7	CASSPTGGSDEQYF	TGTGCCAGCAGTCCGACAGGGGGGTCGGACGAGCAGTACTTC
.	TRBV27	TRBD1	TRBJ2-7	CASSWGQSSYEQYF	TGTGCCAGCAGTTGGGGACAGTCTTCCTACGAGCAGTACTTC
.	TRBV18	TRBD1	TRBJ1-2	CASSRQGLYGYTF	TGTGCCAGCTCACGACAGGGGCTCTACGGCTACACCTTC
.	TRBV5-1	TRBD2	TRBJ2-3	CASSSNSGRAADTQYF	TGCGCCAGCAGCTCCAATAGCGGGAGGGCCGCAGATACGCAGTATTTT
.	TRBV7-2	.	TRBJ2-5	CASSLWESLETQYF	TGTGCCAGCAGCTTATGGGAGAGCCTGGAGACCCAGTACTTC
.	TRBV13	.	TRBJ1-2	CASSSLQGRGGYTF	TGTGCCAGCAGCTCCCTACAGGGCAGGGGCGGCTACACCTTC
few	TRBV7-2	.	TRBJ2-2	CASSLALSGDPTGELFF	TGTGCCAGCAGCTTAGCGCTGAGCGGAGACCCCACCGGGGAGCTGTTTTTT
once	TRBV19	.	TRBJ1-2	CASSISPDNGYTF	TGTGCCAGTAGTATATCCCCGGACAATGGCTACACCTTC
.	TRBV5-5	.	TRBJ2-7	CASSPPGGSEQYF	TGTGCCAGCAGCCCCCCCGGAGGGAGCGAGCAGTACTTC
.	TRBV4-1	.	TRBJ2-1	CASSQEAGTTRNEQFF	TGCGCCAGCAGCCAAGAGGCGGGGACCACCAGGAATGAGCAGTTCTTC
.	TRBV19	TRBD2	TRBJ2-2	CASDPGLGANTGELFF	TGTGCCAGTGACCCGGGACTAGGGGCTAACACCGGGGAGCTGTTTTTT